A single sample is the source of the 2 T cell receptor beta chains below, sequenced in a study of Tregs in tolerant kidney transplant recipients. Using immunoSEQ multiplex PCR, the repertoire was profiled, and TCRdb retains in-frame clones only, with some absent. The sample has about 69,000 clones, roughly 89% seen once. Here the sequenced sample was CD4+ T cells from blood, taken before the transplant. The receptors were gathered from a human donor who received a combined kidney and bone marrow transplant.

V and J are TRBV4-3 and TRBJ2-7; possible D gene TRBD2, 5 bases. Between the trimmed V and J ends, which lost 1 base and 7 bases, there was a span of 17 bases. From germline, CDR1 is LGHNA and CDR2 YSLEER. The CDR3 covers 15 residues. As DNA, the CDR3 is TGCGCCAGCAGCCAAGTGGAGACTACATTTGAAGAGCAGTACTTC. Protein product: CASSQVETTFEEQYF.

This sequence joins TRBV28 and TRBJ1-4, with TRBD1 matching 7 bases. The ends lost 5 bases at V and 0 bases at J; junction bases unmatched: 0. The CDR3 is made up of 14 amino acids. Germline-derived CDR1 and CDR2 are MDHEN and SYDVKM. The CDR3 DNA follows: TGTGCCAGCAGTACAGGGGCAACTAATGAAAAACTGTTTTTT. Protein product: CASSTGATNEKLFF.